The entry that follows covers one TCR beta chain sequence. This clonotype appeared many times. Its antigen is not yet known. Per-base quality was not reported, and no clone a single base away is much larger than it. For repertoire sequencing, the TCR beta CDR3 regions were amplified from RNA transcripts. A first-round RT-PCR used HTBI primers with the Qiagen OneStep RT-PCR kit, followed by a second-round multiplex PCR, size selection and purification. Sequencing of the libraries was carried out on an Illumina HiSeq2000 in paired-end mode with 100 bp reads. The paper's processing steps were these. SOAPnuke was used for read processing, and reads with adapters, uncalled bases, a mean Phred below 15, or no exact constant-primer or identifier match were discarded. COPE v1.2.5 was used to merge the high-quality paired reads. Each unique nucleotide sequence was defined as a clonotype, and clonotypes were aligned to IMGT TRB V, D and J references with MiTCR v1.1. The analysis was limited to V-J combinations with a frequency above 0.0001, which together covered roughly 99% of the repertoires. For each V-J combination, a TCR clonal expansion and chaos score was defined as the ratio of F50 clonal expansion to chaos observed in the TCRdist matrix. Features were reduced by Welch's t-statistics and random forest to about a dozen V-J combinations, which fed a naive Bayes classifier. Thyroid-blood repertoire similarity was quantified with the Morisita-Horn index. The raw public data were reprocessed by TCRdb itself: fastp quality trimming at Q25, MiXCR clonotype calling, in-frame beta chains only. All rows with the same CDR3 protein become a single entry with the most common DNA and genes. TCRdb's processing, not the authors' own work, is the source of the V and J calls. The sample profile shows a few hundred thousand distinct CDR3 sequences; 20% to 25% of them were found once. The ten largest clones add up to roughly 3.2% of the sample.

These data belong to a study of Graves' ophthalmopathy and Graves' hyperthyroidism (dated by TCRdb to 2017 to 2018). A note on the overall study: Peripheral blood was collected at initial diagnosis, prior to any treatment. TCR beta repertoire signatures were used to distinguish Graves' ophthalmopathy from Graves' hyperthyroidism and to predict progression to ophthalmopathy. In total, 135 blood samples were TCR-sequenced: fewer than 50 ophthalmopathy, roughly 77 hyperthyroidism and about 17 hyperthyroidism-to-ophthalmopathy patients. To explore V-J signatures distinguishing ophthalmopathy from hyperthyroidism, a discovery set of about a hundred patients (about 41 ophthalmopathy, about 57 stable hyperthyroidism) was enrolled. An independent validation cohort comprised some 19 hyperthyroidism patients and over 15 patients who later progressed from hyperthyroidism to ophthalmopathy. T-cell repertoires of thyroid tissue and blood were compared in six or seven hyperthyroidism patients. Following sample collection, hyperthyroidism patients were given methimazole at a starting dose of 30 mg daily, and ophthalmopathy patients were given high-dose intravenous methylprednisolone. The roughly 100 discovery patients were divided at random into training and test sets in a 7:3 ratio. Summary of the overall study and its limitations: No statistical method was used to predetermine the sample size, and group allocation was not hidden from the investigators. Ophthalmopathy was separated from stable hyperthyroidism by the 13-signature model with about 85% sensitivity and 81% to 83% specificity in cross-validation and with 80%/75% in the test set. In validation, the model predicted ophthalmopathy progression with about 70% sensitivity and roughly 78% specificity; around twelve predicted patients were CT-confirmed with GO in a median of roughly 6.8 months. Most expanded thyroid clonotypes with frequency above 0.001 were also detected in blood, suggesting blood repertoires may reflect the thyroid immune response.

Hyperthyroidism was defined as stable when no progression to ophthalmopathy occurred within 18 months of follow-up. The hyperthyroidism patients were 18 to 65 years old and newly diagnosed, with a disease duration of less than 2 months. Patients were excluded if they had other autoimmune diseases, uncontrolled infections, pregnancy or lactation. Diagnosis was based on clinical symptoms, serum thyroxine, TRAb, thyroid ultrasound and orbital computed tomography. PBMCs were isolated from more than 8 ml of fresh peripheral blood by Ficoll-Paque density gradient centrifugation. Total RNA was extracted with Trizol reagent and quality-checked on an Agilent 2100 Bioanalyzer. Taken from the germline V gene, the CDR1 and CDR2 loops are MNHEY and SVGAGI. V is pruned by 7 bases and J by 2 bases, leaving 8 bases of the junction without a gene match. The CDR3 measures 14 amino acids from cysteine to phenylalanine. Here the CDR3 DNA is all that survives: 42 bases in frame from base 1.

Rearrangement joined TRBV6-5 to TRBJ2-7; 7 central nucleotides agree with TRBD2. The receptor's source is a woman in her late teens or twenties with stable Graves' hyperthyroidism. Donor details come from another sample of the same person, matched by shared clones. The sequenced sample consisted of peripheral blood. The base sequence is TGTGCCAGCATTAGAGCGGGGATAACCTACGAGCAGTACTTC. It specifies CASIRAGITYEQYF.